These 4 T cell receptor beta chains came from one sample sequenced in a study of identical twins listed by TCRdb under 2016. Library construction relied on 5' RACE. Sequencing instrument: Illumina HiSeq 2000. TCRdb reanalyzed the raw reads on its own, using fastp at Q25 for trimming and MiXCR for clone calling, and kept in-frame beta chains. Each record represents a unique CDR3 protein, reported with the most common genes and DNA among its rows. The sample data list some 560,000 distinct CDR3 sequences, and more than 9% of these were observed just once. The biggest ten clones account for approximately 3% of the sample. These data are also associated with another study on yellow fever vaccine responses in identical twins.

Material for sequencing was PBMCs. Receptors were obtained from a woman aged 18-29 years in good health.

The table lists this clonotype with a few counts. The chain carries TRBV5-6 and TRBJ2-7; 9 bases are a match to TRBD2. The ends lost 0 bases at V and 2 bases at J; junction bases unmatched: 12. Per germline, CDR1 SGHDT and CDR2 YYEEEE. There are 18 residues in the CDR3. The CDR3 reads CASSLGELRLAAPYEQYF. The CDR3 DNA sequence: TGTGCCAGCAGCTTGGGGGAGCTCCGACTAGCGGCCCCCTACGAGCAGTACTTC. The whole variable domain, remainder taken from reference TRBV5-6 and TRBJ2-7, is DAGVTQSPTHLIKTRGQQVTLRCSPKSGHDTVSWYQQALGQGPQFIFQYYEEEERQRGNFPDRFSGHQFPNYSSELNVNALLLGDSALYLCASSLGELRLAAPYEQYFGPGTRLTVT.

This CDR3 is CASSYRQGADTEAFF. In DNA, the CDR3 is TGTGCCAGCAGCTACCGACAGGGGGCGGACACTGAAGCTTTCTTT. The chain employs TRBV7-2 and TRBJ1-1; TRBD1 matches 10 bases. This CDR3 has 15 residues. V shed 4 bases, J shed 3 bases, and the junction held 5 bases outside the gene matches. Germline V lookup: CDR1 SGHTA, CDR2 FQGNSA.

This clonotype was detected ten times or more. The rearrangement uses TRBV18 and TRBJ1-6, with TRBD1 matching over 7 bases. V trimming: 3 bases; J trimming: 7 bases; junction bases outside the gene matches: 3. Germline V gives CDR1 KGHSH, CDR2 LQKENI. CDR3 length equals 14 residues. CDR3 sequence: CASSPGTENSPLHF. CDR3 bases: TGTGCCAGCTCACCCGGGACAGAGAATTCACCCCTCCACTTT.

The chain employs TRBV3-1 and TRBJ2-3; tentative D call: TRBD1 (8 bases). CDR3 length equals 16 residues. Looked up from germline, CDR1 is LGHDT and CDR2 is YNNKEL (reference sequence). The V gene lost 4 bases and the J gene lost 8 bases, with 22 bases spanning the gap. The CDR3 here is CASSPGQGGTLSTQYF. DNA for the CDR3: TGTGCCAGCAGCCCCGGACAGGGAGGGACTTTAAGTACGCAGTATTTT.